A single sample gave rise to the 31 T cell receptor beta chains below, sequenced in a study of blood T cell repertoires in COVID-19. This table comes from immunoSEQ multiplex PCR, and its TCRdb copy is limited to in-frame clones, with some not included. The sample lists more than 200,000 clones, around 84% seen once, with about 6% in the top ten. Sequencing input: peripheral blood. All receptors derive from an elderly man with acute or convalescent COVID-19.

This sequence joins TRBV19 and TRBJ1-1; no reliable D call. V was pared by 3 bases and J by 0 bases, with 11 bases between. The CDR3 sequence is 15 residues long. Germline V gives CDR1 LNHDA, CDR2 SQIVND (reference sequence). The CDR3 region has the DNA TGTGCCAGTAGTATTATGTTAGCTTTGAACACTGAAGCTTTCTTT. It is translated as CASSIMLALNTEAFF.

V and J are TRBV7-6 and TRBJ1-5; tentative D call: TRBD1 (5 bases). Germline loops: CDR1 SGHVS, CDR2 FNYEAQ. Trimming shortened V by 1 base and J by 1 base, and 8 bases separated the two germline ends. The CDR3 sequence is 15 residues long. CDR3 coding DNA: TGTGCCAGCAGCTTAGGGGGCATCAGCAATCAGCCCCAGCATTTT. It translates to CASSLGGISNQPQHF.

This clone has a handful of counts. The chain employs TRBV11-3 and TRBJ2-2; maybe TRBD1 (5 bases). The CDR3 length is 14 residues. Germline CDR1 reads SGHNT; CDR2 reads YENEEA. The ends were cut back, 6 bases at V and 6 bases at J, with 14 bases in the middle. In nucleotides, the CDR3 is TGTGCCAGCAGACAGCAGGGTGTGGCCGGGGAGCTGTTTTTT. It encodes CASRQQGVAGELFF.

This chain connects TRBV20-1 to TRBJ1-2; D possibly corresponds to TRBD1 (5 bases). Between the trimmed V and J ends, which lost 3 bases and 7 bases, there was a span of 15 bases. This CDR3 comprises 13 residues. Germline loops: CDR1 DFQATT, CDR2 SNEGSKA (reference sequence). CDR3 coding DNA: TGCAGTGCTAGTTCGGGGGGAGTATCTGGCTACACCTTC. It yields the protein CSASSGGVSGYTF.

The V gene is TRBV3-1 (or the pseudogene TRBV3-2), the J gene TRBJ2-5, with D possibly matching TRBD1 (5 bases). Germline CDR1 reads LGHDT; CDR2 reads YNNKEL (reference sequence). The V end was cut by 0 bases, the J end by 2 bases, with 19 bases between. The CDR3 length is 18 residues. The CDR3 is CASSQDLTRQLGQETQYF. CDR3 DNA sequence: TGTGCCAGCAGCCAAGATCTAACTCGACAGTTGGGGCAAGAGACCCAGTACTTC.

V usage is TRBV11-3 and J usage is TRBJ2-1; D is uncertain. The V gene's germline CDR1 is SGHNT and CDR2 YENEEA. CDR3 length equals 18 residues. Trimming removed 6 bases at V and 4 bases at J, with 25 bases between. CDR3 DNA sequence: TGTGCCAGCAGACATTACGAGATGGGCCCATCTTCATACAATGAGCAGTTCTTC. It translates to CASRHYEMGPSSYNEQFF.

The chain links TRBV19 to TRBJ2-3; 13 bases agree with TRBD2. Trimming took 4 bases from V and 6 from J; bases not matched to a gene: 10. CDR1 LNHDA and CDR2 SQIVND come from the germline V gene (reference sequence). The CDR3 has 17 residues. The CDR3 bases are TGTGCCAGTAGTACACCGGGACTAGCGGGATTTGGCGATACGCAGTATTTT. This sequence encodes CASSTPGLAGFGDTQYF.

The rearrangement links TRBV7-3 to TRBJ2-1; 7 nucleotides match TRBD1. Germline CDR1 SGHTA, CDR2 FQGTGA. The CDR3 is 15 residues long. J gave up 2 bases and V 3 bases, and 4 bases lay outside the gene matches. The CDR3 nucleotides read TGTGCCAGCAGCTTCCGGGACAGTGCCTACAATGAGCAGTTCTTC. This codes for CASSFRDSAYNEQFF.

This clone has only one observation. The chain couples TRBV24-1 to TRBJ1-5, with 7 positions matching TRBD1. The CDR3 contains 13 residues. Germline V gene data show CDR1 as KGHDR and CDR2 as SFDVKD. V trimming: 8 bases; J trimming: 7 bases; junction bases outside the gene matches: 7. CDR3 sequence reads: CATTAGGGQPQHF. In nucleotides, the CDR3 is TGTGCCACCACTGCAGGGGGTGGGCAGCCCCAGCATTTT.

Comment on this clone: One end of the junction does not line up with germline, which may come from a read error. The chain joins TRBV19 to TRBJ1-4, with 7 bases aligning to TRBD1. Germline CDR1 LNHDA, CDR2 SQIVND (reference sequence). The CDR3 extends over 15 amino acids. CDR3 residues: CANSLPDRFTEKLFF. The DNA of the CDR3 is TGTGCCAATAGTCTCCCGGACAGGTTTACTGAAAAACTGTTTTTT.

The gene calls are TRBV27 and TRBJ2-2, with TRBD1 identical over 7 bases. The CDR3 has 15 amino acids. Germline CDR1 is MNHEY and CDR2 is SMNVEV (reference sequence). The J segment lost 0 bases and the V segment lost 6 bases, leaving 4 bases of the junction unmatched. DNA for the CDR3: TGTGCCAGCAGATCAGGGGGTGCGAACACCGGGGAGCTGTTTTTT. It encodes CASRSGGANTGELFF.

The rearrangement joins TRBV2 to TRBJ1-2; 7 positions match TRBD1. Germline trimming cut 6 bases from V and 4 bases from J; bases unmatched to any gene: 8. Germline lookup yields CDR1 SNHLY and CDR2 FYNNEI. This CDR3 has 14 amino acids. CDR3: CASRQEEGAYGYTF. DNA of the CDR3: TGTGCCAGCAGGCAAGAGGAGGGGGCCTATGGCTACACCTTC.

This clone showed up just a few times. This chain joins TRBV19 and TRBJ1-1; 9 bases line up with TRBD1. CDR3 size: 14 residues. Germline V gives CDR1 LNHDA, CDR2 SQIVND (reference sequence). V was pared by 5 bases and J by 4 bases, with 5 bases of the junction left unmatched. The CDR3 region is CASSPQGAGTEAFF. As DNA, the CDR3 is TGTGCCAGTAGTCCACAGGGGGCCGGCACTGAAGCTTTCTTT.

This clone has more than one count but fewer than ten. The chain employs TRBV6-2 or TRBV6-3 and TRBJ1-5, with a possible D match to TRBD1 (5 bases). Germline V lookup: CDR1 MNHEY, CDR2 SVGEGT. The CDR3 runs to 15 residues. V gave up 5 bases and J gave up 0 bases, with 11 bases separating them. CDR3 DNA: TGTGCCAGCAGTAACAGGATGCTTAGCAATCAGCCCCAGCATTTT. This encodes CASSNRMLSNQPQHF.

J is TRBJ2-4 and V is TRBV18; D is undetermined. Germline values: CDR1 KGHSH, CDR2 LQKENI. This CDR3 comprises 14 residues. Deletions cut 2 bases from V and 0 bases from J, with 5 bases between. For the CDR3, the DNA is TGTGCCAGCTCACCAAGCATAGCCAAAAACATTCAGTACTTC. Its translation is CASSPSIAKNIQYF. The full variable domain, rest sourced from reference TRBV18 and TRBJ2-4, is NAGVMQNPRHLVRRRGQEARLRCSPMKGHSHVYWYRQLPEEGLKFMVYLQKENIIDESGMPKERFSAEFPKEGPSILRIQQVVRGDSAAYFCASSPSIAKNIQYFGAGTRLSVL.

This clone was counted between two and nine times. The V call is TRBV19, the J call TRBJ1-3; D is uncertain. V was trimmed by 5 bases and J by 2 bases, leaving 7 bases between them. The CDR3 is made up of 13 amino acids. Germline values: CDR1 LNHDA, CDR2 SQIVND (reference sequence). DNA for the CDR3: TGTGCCAGTAGTTCCGAGGCTGGAAACACCATATATTTT. It specifies CASSSEAGNTIYF.

J is TRBJ1-6 and V is TRBV10-1; 9 bases fit TRBD1. Per the germline V gene, CDR1 is WNHNN and CDR2 is SYGVQD (reference sequence). The CDR3 has 15 amino acids. V lost 4 bases, J lost 9 bases, and 7 bases stayed unmatched. The CDR3 region has the DNA TGCGCCAGCAGTGCCACGACAGGGGGGGGTTCACCCCTCCACTTT. Translated, it gives CASSATTGGGSPLHF.

The genes are TRBV5-4 and TRBJ2-2, with 7 bases identical to TRBD1. V lost 4 bases and J lost 2; bases outside the gene matches: 5. CDR1 SGHNT and CDR2 YYREEE come from the germline V gene (reference sequence). The CDR3 loop spans 15 amino acids. CDR3 loop: CASSIGTVNTGELFF. The CDR3 DNA follows: TGTGCCAGCAGCATCGGGACAGTAAACACCGGGGAGCTGTTTTTT.

The chain carries TRBV9 and TRBJ2-5; a weak D match, TRBD1 (6 bases). This CDR3 comprises 15 residues. The V and J ends lost 6 bases and 4 bases respectively, with 19 bases between them. CDR1 and CDR2 from the germline V gene are SGDLS and YYNGEE. The CDR3 DNA follows: TGTGCCAGCACAAGACTGGACAGTAAACCAGAGACCCAGTACTTC. It specifies CASTRLDSKPETQYF. Complete variable domain (other parts from reference TRBV9 and TRBJ2-5): DSGVTQTPKHLITATGQRVTLRCSPRSGDLSVYWYQQSLDQGLQFLIQYYNGEERAKGNILERFSAQQFPDLHSELNLSSLELGDSALYFCASTRLDSKPETQYFGPGTRLLVL.

The rearrangement uses TRBV2 and TRBJ2-3; 7 nucleotides align to TRBD2. V shed 4 bases, J shed 6 bases, and the junction held 7 bases outside the gene matches. Germline loops: CDR1 SNHLY, CDR2 FYNNEI. This CDR3 region has 14 residues. CDR3: CASSAAGVSDTQYF. The CDR3 nucleotides read TGTGCCAGCAGTGCGGCGGGAGTCTCCGATACGCAGTATTTT. The complete variable domain, with remaining parts taken from reference TRBV2 and TRBJ2-3, reads EPEVTQTPSHQVTQMGQEVILRCVPISNHLYFYWYRQILGQKVEFLVSFYNNEISEKSEIFDDQFSVERPDGSNFTLKIRSTKLEDSAMYFCASSAAGVSDTQYFGPGTRLTVL.

This rearrangement joins TRBV2 to TRBJ2-7; 8 positions agree with TRBD2. CDR3 size: 15 residues. The germline V gene has CDR1 SNHLY and CDR2 FYNNEI. V was clipped by 1 base and J by 2 bases; unmatched bases: 4. CDR3: CASSEESGGPYEQYV. The CDR3 DNA sequence: TGTGCCAGCAGTGAAGAAAGCGGGGGACCCTACGAGCAGTACGTC.

The chain recombines TRBV7-8 with TRBJ1-2, with 7 bases identical to TRBD1. With V trimmed by 2 bases and J by 2 bases, 2 bases remained unmatched. The germline V gene encodes CDR1 SGHVS and CDR2 FQNEAQ. The CDR3 contains 14 residues. CDR3 protein: CASSLNRGNYGYTF. CDR3 in DNA: TGTGCCAGCAGCTTAAACAGGGGAAACTATGGCTACACCTTC. Combining the CDR3 with reference TRBV7-8 and TRBJ1-2 gives the whole variable domain GAGVSQSPRYKVAKRGQDVALRCDPISGHVSLFWYQQALGQGPEFLTYFQNEAQLDKSGLPSDRFFAERPEGSVSTLKIQRTQQEDSAVYLCASSLNRGNYGYTFGSGTRLTVV.

This clone was observed a few times. The gene calls are TRBV19 and TRBJ1-5; 7 bases line up with TRBD1. V shed 4 bases and J 6 bases; nucleotides not matched to a gene: 3. This CDR3 is 13 amino acids long. Germline V lookup: CDR1 LNHDA, CDR2 SQIVND (reference sequence). This chain's CDR3 is CASSKQGGQPQHF. The CDR3 DNA reads TGTGCCAGTAGTAAGCAGGGGGGTCAGCCCCAGCATTTT.

Notes on this clone: Germline is not matched at one junction end, which may reflect a read error. This chain links TRBV7-7 with TRBJ2-5; D remains unclear. Germline V gene data show CDR1 as SSHAT and CDR2 as FNYEAQ (reference sequence). The CDR3 has 14 amino acids. The CDR3, as DNA: TGTGCTAGCAGCGCCAACTCTAGGCGCGAGACCCAGTACTTC. Residues: CASSANSRRETQYF.

The chain has TRBV4-2 and TRBJ1-1; D is perhaps TRBD1 (5 bases). V shed 4 bases and J shed 1 base, with 13 bases lying between them. This CDR3 is built from 15 residues. Germline CDR1 is LGHNA and CDR2 is YNFKEQ. The DNA of the CDR3 is TGTGCCAGCAGCCGCGATCAGGGAAAGAACACTGAAGCTTTCTTT. Amino acids: CASSRDQGKNTEAFF.

In nucleotides, the CDR3 is TGTGCCAGCAGAGTTATAGGGACTAGCGTCGAGACCCAGTACTTC. Its protein product is CASRVIGTSVETQYF. The chain uses TRBV5-4 and TRBJ2-5, with 10 bases that match TRBD2. The length of the CDR3 is 15 residues. Trimming removed 5 bases from V and 5 bases from J; junction bases left unmatched: 9. CDR1 SGHNT and CDR2 YYREEE come from the germline V gene (reference sequence).

The gene calls are TRBV9 and TRBJ2-7, with TRBD2 identical over 8 bases. CDR3 size: 14 residues. Per germline, CDR1 SGDLS and CDR2 YYNGEE. V dropped 2 bases and J dropped 2; count of bases not matched to a gene: 3. CDR3 amino acids: CASSVGTRPYEQYF. Here the CDR3 DNA reads TGTGCCAGCAGCGTGGGGACTAGGCCCTACGAGCAGTACTTC. Full variable domain (remainder filled in from reference TRBV9 and TRBJ2-7): DSGVTQTPKHLITATGQRVTLRCSPRSGDLSVYWYQQSLDQGLQFLIQYYNGEERAKGNILERFSAQQFPDLHSELNLSSLELGDSALYFCASSVGTRPYEQYFGPGTRLTVT.

The V call is TRBV25-1, the J call TRBJ1-2; 9 bases agree with TRBD1. Germline V lookup: CDR1 MGHDK, CDR2 SYGVNS. V was clipped by 6 bases and J by 5 bases; unmatched bases: 7. This CDR3 region has 14 residues. CDR3: CASRETGGAYGYTF. CDR3 DNA sequence: TGTGCCAGCAGAGAAACAGGGGGCGCTTATGGCTACACCTTC.

The chain uses TRBV6-5 and TRBJ1-3; D not certain. The CDR3 loop spans 13 amino acids. CDR1 MNHEY and CDR2 SVGAGI come from the germline V gene. V gave up 5 bases and J gave up 4 bases, with 9 bases separating them. This CDR3 is CASSRQVGNTIYF. The CDR3 coding sequence is TGTGCCAGCAGTAGGCAGGTCGGAAACACCATATATTTT.

V gene TRBV5-1 combines with J gene TRBJ1-1; 9 bases align to TRBD1. Germline CDR1 reads SGHRS; CDR2 reads YFSETQ. The V and J ends lost 6 bases and 5 bases, in that order; junction bases with no gene match: 14. The CDR3 is made up of 16 amino acids. CDR3 sequence: CASIQGQGNPITEAFF. In nucleotides, the CDR3 is TGCGCCAGCATCCAGGGACAGGGTAACCCCATTACTGAAGCTTTCTTT. Full variable domain (rest looked up from reference TRBV5-1 and TRBJ1-1): KAGVTQTPRYLIKTRGQQVTLSCSPISGHRSVSWYQQTPGQGLQFLFEYFSETQRNKGNFPGRFSGRQFSNSRSEMNVSTLELGDSALYLCASIQGQGNPITEAFFGQGTRLTVV.

The chain joins TRBV6-2 or TRBV6-3 to TRBJ2-3; perhaps TRBD1 as D (5 bases). Germline CDR1 is MNHEY and CDR2 is SVGEGT. V lost 5 bases to trimming and J lost 4 bases, with 19 bases between them. CDR3 length: 16 residues. CDR3 in DNA: TGTGCCAGCAGTCAGGGCACCCACACGTGGGCAGATACGCAGTATTTT. Protein sequence: CASSQGTHTWADTQYF.